This T cell receptor (beta chain) stems from a study of T cells in Graves' hyperthyroidism and ophthalmopathy. This clonotype was counted ten times or more. RNA transcripts served as the template for amplifying TCR beta CDR3 regions. The TCR CDR3 first-round RT-PCR relied on the HTBI primer set. Each CDR3 protein is one row after TCRdb ran MiXCR on the multiplex PCR reads. This table has hundreds of thousands of distinct CDR3 sequences, roughly 37% appearing once. If no ophthalmopathy progression occurred within 18 months, Graves' hyperthyroidism was stable. What was sequenced was blood. The clonotype comes from a man between 18 and 35 years old with Graves' hyperthyroidism.

The CDR3 region has the DNA TGTGCCAGCAGCTTCCCTAACTTCTATGGCTACACCTTC. It translates to CASSFPNFYGYTF. The chain links TRBV7-6 to TRBJ1-2; D unclear. The V gene lost 3 bases and the J gene lost 4 bases, with 9 bases spanning the gap. Per the germline V gene, CDR1 is SGHVS and CDR2 is FNYEAQ. The CDR3 extends over 13 amino acids. Together with reference TRBV7-6 and TRBJ1-2, the CDR3 gives the full variable domain: GAGVSQSPRYKVTKRGQDVALRCDPISGHVSLYWYRQALGQGPEFLTYFNYEAQQDKSGLPNDRFSAERPEGSISTLTIQRTEQRDSAMYRCASSFPNFYGYTFGSGTRLTVV.